This T cell receptor beta chain is from a study of radiation and T cells in renal cell carcinoma. Study-level results: From baseline, blood top tumor clonotypes peaked at 2 weeks post-radiation. No pretreatment tumor biopsies were available for baseline clonotypes.

Remarks on this clone: Its antigen remains unknown.

The length of the CDR3 is 15 residues. Per germline, CDR1 SGHTA and CDR2 FQGTGA. V was trimmed by 4 bases and J by 0 bases, leaving 7 bases between them. Method: immunoSEQ multiplex PCR; TCRdb's copy keeps in-frame clones and lacks some. The repertoire has over 120,000 clones, 70% to 90% of them found once; the top ten carry around a sixth. Time point denoted: blood 4 weeks post-SBRT, at nephrectomy. Treatment indicated: 15 Gy SBRT to primary tumor, nephrectomy 4 weeks later. Nephrectomy followed 15 Gy stereotactic body radiation by 4 weeks. The chain links TRBV7-3 to TRBJ2-6; D not certain. The sequence came from a woman in her forties or fifties with renal cell carcinoma. This sample comprised blood, obtained from a patient whose treatment included radiotherapy and nephrectomy. The CDR3 is CASSSAISGANVLTF. CDR3 DNA: TGTGCCAGCAGCTCAGCGATCTCTGGGGCCAACGTCCTGACTTTC. The full variable domain, completed using reference TRBV7-3 and TRBJ2-6, is GAGVSQTPSNKVTEKGKYVELRCDPISGHTALYWYRQSLGQGPEFLIYFQGTGAADDSGLPNDRFFAVRPEGSVSTLKIQRTERGDSAVYLCASSSAISGANVLTFGAGSRLTVL.